These 6 T cell receptor beta chains were sequenced from one sample in a study of CD8+CD57+ T cells in acquired aplastic anemia. CDR3 and TCR beta VDJ profiling relied on a genomic DNA template. TCRdb used MiXCR to reprocess the reads, holding one entry per CDR3 protein. The sample lists 200,000 to 250,000 distinct CDR3 sequences, around 60% occurring once. The sequenced sample consisted of sorted CD4+, CD8+, or CD8+CD57+ T cells (not recorded which) from PBMCs. These receptors were taken from a human donor in good health.

This clonotype was found many times. The V gene is TRBV7-9, the J gene TRBJ2-3, with a possible D match to TRBD1 (6 bases). Trimming stripped 5 bases from V and 11 bases from J, with 26 bases between. In germline, CDR1 is SEHNR, CDR2 FQNEAQ (reference sequence). This CDR3 is 16 amino acids long. The CDR3 loop reads CASSPLRTETQWGQYF. The CDR3 nucleotides read TGTGCCAGCAGCCCTTTGAGGACAGAGACGCAGTGGGGGCAGTATTTT.

In this sample, this clonotype turned up a few times. This rearrangement joins TRBV24-1 to TRBJ2-1; either TRBD1 or TRBD2 may fit D (7 bases each). Trimming left V 4 bases short and J 3 bases short, with 12 bases between. Per germline, CDR1 KGHDR and CDR2 SFDVKD. This CDR3 is 15 amino acids long. DNA for the CDR3: TGTGCCACCAGTGAAGCAGGGGGGGGCTACAATGAGCAGTTCTTC. It translates to CATSEAGGGYNEQFF.

The chain carries TRBV7-9 and TRBJ2-7; D may be TRBD2 (5 bases). The germline V and J ends were trimmed by 2 bases and 6 bases, with 11 bases remaining between them. Germline values: CDR1 SEHNR, CDR2 FQNEAQ (reference sequence). The CDR3 spans 13 residues. CDR3 sequence: CASSLWVGGEQYF. The CDR3 DNA reads as TGTGCCAGCAGCTTATGGGTAGGAGGCGAGCAGTACTTC. Supplemented by reference TRBV7-9 and TRBJ2-7, the full variable domain reads DTGVSQNPRHKITKRGQNVTFRCDPISEHNRLYWYRQTLGQGPEFLTYFQNEAQLEKSRLLSDRFSAERPKGSFSTLEIQRTEQGDSAMYLCASSLWVGGEQYFGPGTRLTVT.

This rearrangement joins TRBV9 to TRBJ1-6, with D possibly matching TRBD1 (6 bases). Germline V gene sequence: CDR1 SGDLS, CDR2 YYNGEE. Between the trimmed V and J ends, which lost 0 bases and 9 bases, there was a span of 10 bases. This CDR3 spans 14 amino acids. The CDR3 is CASSVGQGISPLHF. In nucleotides, the CDR3 is TGTGCCAGCAGCGTAGGGCAGGGGATTTCACCCCTCCACTTT.

This clonotype appeared a single time. This may be a read error: a much more frequent sequence differs by one nucleotide. The genes are TRBV10-3 and TRBJ2-1; 10 nucleotides agree with TRBD2. The CDR3 totals 14 residues. Germline loops: CDR1 ENHRY, CDR2 SYGVKD. Here the CDR3 reads CTTRPTSGHNEQFF. CDR3 coding DNA: TGTACCACCCGACCGACTAGCGGGCACAATGAGCAGTTCTTC.

This chain links TRBV19 with TRBJ2-7; TRBD2 matches 10 bases. Germline V gene sequence: CDR1 LNHDA, CDR2 SQIVND (reference sequence). The CDR3 runs 15 residues. V shed 4 bases, J shed 2 bases, and the junction held 5 bases outside the gene matches. The CDR3 region has the DNA TGTGCCAGTAGTAGTCTAGCGGGGGTCCCCTACGAGCAGTACTTC. This codes for CASSSLAGVPYEQYF.